The 5 T cell receptor beta chains reported below all come from one sample, sequenced in a study of T-cell memory formation after mild COVID-19. TCRdb fed the 5' RACE reads into MiXCR, producing one record per CDR3 protein. The sample lists fewer than 95,000 distinct CDR3 sequences, 10% to 15% occurring once. Sequences were obtained from PBMCs or a T cell subset sorted from them (not recorded which). These receptors all stem from an adult woman who had mild COVID-19 (a few samples of this study predate the infection). Cell type and time point are not known.

The CDR3 nucleotides are TGTGCCAGCGCCCGGGGGTCTGAGGTGTGGCGGGGCAGCGACGAGCAGTACTTC. As protein: CASARGSEVWRGSDEQYF. The V gene is TRBV28, the J gene TRBJ2-7; D might be TRBD2 (6 bases). The CDR3 length is 18 residues. V was trimmed by 8 bases and J by 5 bases, leaving 31 bases between them. From germline, CDR1 is MDHEN and CDR2 SYDVKM.

This chain joins TRBV6-5 and TRBJ2-7; D unresolved. The germline CDR1 and CDR2 sequences are MNHEY and SVGAGI. There are 14 residues in the CDR3. Trimming took off 0 bases at V and 2 bases at J, with 8 bases between the two ends. DNA of the CDR3: TGTGCCAGCAGTTACTCGCCACCGCCCTACGAGCAGTACTTC. Translated: CASSYSPPPYEQYF.

This CDR3 is CASSQEGSGSEQYF. For the CDR3, the DNA is TGCGCCAGCAGCCAAGAGGGATCAGGGAGCGAGCAGTACTTC. The chain links TRBV4-1 to TRBJ2-7, with D perhaps given as TRBD1 or TRBD2 (5 bases each). CDR3 length: 14 residues. Looked up from germline, CDR1 is MGHRA and CDR2 is YSYEKL. V was shortened by 0 bases and J by 6 bases, with 12 bases between the two germline ends.

As concerns this clonotype: Since a much larger clone is just one base distant, this may be a read error. The chain uses TRBV4-1 and TRBJ2-2; possibly TRBD1 for D (8 bases). Trimming removed 5 bases at V and 3 bases at J, with 19 bases between. Germline lookup yields CDR1 MGHRA and CDR2 YSYEKL. The CDR3 spans 17 residues. In DNA, the CDR3 is TGCGCCAGCAGCAAAACTCGGACAGGGAGGGACACCGGGGAGCTGTTTTTT. This codes for CASSKTRTGRDTGELFF.

The chain joins TRBV6-5 to TRBJ2-1, with D tentatively TRBD2 (8 bases). V was shortened by 9 bases and J by 2 bases, with 17 bases between the two germline ends. This CDR3 is 15 amino acids long. Germline values: CDR1 MNHEY, CDR2 SVGAGI. The CDR3 coding sequence is TGTGCCAGTAGCGGGGAGGGGGCCACCTACAATGAGCAGTTCTTC. It codes for CASSGEGATYNEQFF.